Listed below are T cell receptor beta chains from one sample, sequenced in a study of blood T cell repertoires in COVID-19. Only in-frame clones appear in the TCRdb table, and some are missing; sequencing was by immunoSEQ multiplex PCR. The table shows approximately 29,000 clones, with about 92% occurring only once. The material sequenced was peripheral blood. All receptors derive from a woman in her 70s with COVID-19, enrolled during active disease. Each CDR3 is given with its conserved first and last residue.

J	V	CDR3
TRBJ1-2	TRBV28	CASSFWSDINYGYTF
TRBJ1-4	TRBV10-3	CAISESSNEKLFF
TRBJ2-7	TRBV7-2	CASSLGRQGYEQYF
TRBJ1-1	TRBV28	CASSFSRFTEAFF
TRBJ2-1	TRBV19	CASGDWGGSYNEQFF
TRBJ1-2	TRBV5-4	CASSLTGTRTFYGYTF
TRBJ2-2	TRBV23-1	CASSQRSADRANTGELFF
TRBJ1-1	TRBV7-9	CASSLAVGSSLRDTEAFF
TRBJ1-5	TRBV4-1	CASSQERGGQPQHF
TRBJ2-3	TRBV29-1	CSVGRVGGTDTQYF
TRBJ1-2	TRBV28	CASSLPGTGLVGGYTF
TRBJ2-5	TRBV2	CASSELTGAQETQYF
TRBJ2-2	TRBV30	CAWSSRRTGSSRELFF
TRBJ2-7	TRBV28	CASRAWGPYEQYF